One and the same sample provided the 3 T cell receptor beta chains below, sequenced in a study of T cell responses to AZD1222 COVID-19 vaccine. The method was immunoSEQ multiplex PCR; TCRdb's version includes in-frame clones alone and lacks a portion of them. The table includes more than 150,000 clones, approximately 90% detected once. Here the sequenced sample was peripheral blood, taken 28 days after the second AZD1222 dose. The receptors shown here come from an adult who received the AZD1222 COVID-19 vaccine.

The chain recombines TRBV7-2 with TRBJ2-7, with 8 bases lining up with TRBD1. V dropped 4 bases and J dropped 3; count of bases not matched to a gene: 8. CDR1 is SGHTA, CDR2 FQGNSA, per germline. The CDR3 runs 15 residues. Here the CDR3 reads CASSSRTGIDYEQYF. The CDR3 DNA sequence: TGTGCCAGCAGCTCACGGACAGGGATCGACTACGAGCAGTACTTC.

For the CDR3, the DNA is TGTGCCAGCAGTCCCCCCGGGCGGCGATTGAACACCGGGGAGCTGTTTTTT. Its translation is CASSPPGRRLNTGELFF. The chain uses TRBV6-6 and TRBJ2-2; D uncertain. V was pared by 5 bases and J by 1 base, with 17 bases between. The CDR3 runs 17 residues. Germline-derived CDR1 and CDR2 are MNHNY and SVGAGI (reference sequence).

The V and J genes are TRBV5-1 and TRBJ2-1; 7 bases are a match to TRBD1. CDR3 size: 16 residues. In germline, CDR1 is SGHRS, CDR2 YFSETQ. V shed 4 bases and J 5 bases; nucleotides not matched to a gene: 12. The CDR3 DNA follows: TGCGCCAGCAGCCGGGGAAGGGGGCCCTTTAACAATGAGCAGTTCTTC. Protein sequence: CASSRGRGPFNNEQFF. Full variable domain (remainder filled in from reference TRBV5-1 and TRBJ2-1): KAGVTQTPRYLIKTRGQQVTLSCSPISGHRSVSWYQQTPGQGLQFLFEYFSETQRNKGNFPGRFSGRQFSNSRSEMNVSTLELGDSALYLCASSRGRGPFNNEQFFGPGTRLTVL.